This T cell receptor (beta chain) was found in a study of T cells in Graves' hyperthyroidism and ophthalmopathy (dated by TCRdb to the late 2010s). Concerning the study at large: Peripheral blood samples were taken at the time of initial diagnosis, prior to any treatment. The 95 to 100 discovery patients were randomly divided into training and test sets at a 7:3 ratio. TCR V-J signatures able to tell the groups apart were searched for in a discovery cohort of 100 or so patients, of whom approximately 40 had Graves' ophthalmopathy and about 60 had stable Graves' hyperthyroidism. The paper describes TCR Vbeta CDR3 sequencing of about 140 peripheral blood samples, made up of about 41 ophthalmopathy patients, around 78 hyperthyroidism patients and 17 progressor patients. After sampling, hyperthyroidism patients received methimazole starting at 30 mg daily, and ophthalmopathy patients received high-dose intravenous methylprednisolone. Prospective prediction of ophthalmopathy was tested in an independent validation cohort consisting of 18 hyperthyroidism patients and approximately 16 patients who later progressed to ophthalmopathy. In addition, the study compared T-cell repertoires in thyroid tissue and in blood from about six Graves' hyperthyroidism patients.

In the germline V gene (reference sequence), CDR1 corresponds to DFQATT and CDR2 to SNEGSKA. The trim is 4 bases for V and 6 bases for J, with a gap of 18 bases between the germline ends. Including cysteine and phenylalanine, the CDR3 has 14 amino acids. Of all the DNA, just the CDR3 is kept, 42 bases in frame from base 1. Study-level results and caveats: Sample size was not statistically predetermined, and investigators were not blinded to group allocation. In cross-validation, a model built on a 13 V-J signature told ophthalmopathy apart from stable hyperthyroidism with under 90% sensitivity and around 83% specificity, and in testing the same model reached 80%/75%. Most expanded thyroid clonotypes (frequency above 0.001) were also detected in blood, a finding suggesting that blood repertoires may reflect thyroid immune responses. In validation, progression to ophthalmopathy was predicted by the model with around 70% sensitivity and under 85% specificity, a median of about 6.4 months before onset.

The TCR beta CDR3 regions were amplified from the RNA transcripts. The TCR CDR3 was subjected to a first round of RT-PCR using the HTBI primer set and the Qiagen OneStep RT-PCR kit. Libraries were constructed in a second round of multiplex PCR, after which size selection and purification were carried out. Paired-end sequencing of the libraries was performed with 100 bp reads on an Illumina HiSeq2000. On the study's bioinformatics: SOAPnuke was used to process the raw data, with reads discarded if the reads contained adapters or uncalled bases, had a mean Phred below 15, or lacked an exact constant-primer or identifier match. High-quality paired reads were merged using COPE v1.2.5, and each unique nucleotide sequence was defined as a clonotype. MiTCR v1.1 was used to align the clonotypes against IMGT TRBV, TRBD and TRBJ reference segments. Only V-J combinations with frequency above 0.0001, covering roughly 99% of repertoires, were analysed. The TCS score was defined as F50 (clonal expansion) divided by E x V (chaos), with BLOSUM62-based TCRdist calculated between CDR3 peptides within each V-J. Welch's t-statistics and random forest reduced 500 to 550 V-J features to fewer than 15, which were used in a naive Bayes classifier (R e1071). Clones were called with MiXCR by TCRdb after fastp trimmed the public reads at Q25, and only in-frame beta chains were retained. Every entry covers one CDR3 protein and lists the most common genes and DNA from its rows. TCRdb's processing, not the authors', yielded these V and J calls. The sample table lists approximately 520,000 distinct CDR3 sequences, about 20% of them with a count of one. More than 20% of the sample is in the top ten clones.

Graves' hyperthyroidism was defined as stable when no progression to ophthalmopathy occurred over 18 months of follow-up. Hyperthyroidism patients were newly diagnosed, with disease duration under 2 months, and aged 18 to 65 years. Patients with uncontrolled infections, other autoimmune diseases, pregnancy or lactation were excluded. Diagnoses were based on clinical symptoms, serum thyroxine and TRAb, thyroid ultrasound and orbital computed tomography. PBMCs were separated from roughly 10 ml of fresh peripheral blood using Ficoll-Paque density gradient centrifugation. Total RNA was extracted with Trizol reagent, and quality was checked on an Agilent 2100 Bioanalyzer. Worth noting for this clonotype: Its antigen has not been determined. No much larger clonotype is one base removed from it; base qualities were not supplied.

Sequencing was done on a sample of blood. This clonotype originated in a man between 18 and 29 years old with Graves' hyperthyroidism. Rearrangement joined TRBV20-1 to TRBJ1-1; TRBD1 could be the D gene, as 5 bases match. The CDR3 loop reads CSANPQGGSAEAFF. The nucleotides are TGCAGTGCTAACCCTCAGGGTGGTAGCGCTGAAGCTTTCTTT.